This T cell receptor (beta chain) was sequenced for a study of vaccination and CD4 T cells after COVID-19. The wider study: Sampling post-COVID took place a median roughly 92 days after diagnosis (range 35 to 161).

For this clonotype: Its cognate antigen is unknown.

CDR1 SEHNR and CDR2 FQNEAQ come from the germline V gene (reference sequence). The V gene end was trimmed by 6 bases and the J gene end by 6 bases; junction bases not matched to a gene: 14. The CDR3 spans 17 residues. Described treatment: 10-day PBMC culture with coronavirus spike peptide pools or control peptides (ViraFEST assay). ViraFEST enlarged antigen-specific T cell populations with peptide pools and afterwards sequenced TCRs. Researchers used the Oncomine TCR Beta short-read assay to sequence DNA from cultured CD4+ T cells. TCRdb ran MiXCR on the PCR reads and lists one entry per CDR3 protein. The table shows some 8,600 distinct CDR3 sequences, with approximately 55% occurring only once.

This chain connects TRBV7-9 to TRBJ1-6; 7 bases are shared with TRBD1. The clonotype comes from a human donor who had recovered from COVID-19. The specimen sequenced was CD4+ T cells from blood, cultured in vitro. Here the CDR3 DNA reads TGTGCCAGCAGTGCCCAATCCCCGGGACAGCTTAATTCACCCCTCCACTTT. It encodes CASSAQSPGQLNSPLHF.